This T cell receptor (beta chain) was profiled in a study of blood T cells in healthy people across ages. Overall study: About one barcoded beta molecule per two T cells was captured by template switching.

Caucasian, healthy and from Russia, the donors were aged between about 6 and 100. It was with a sample-barcoded 5' primer and a J-beta primer mix that a second PCR of about 6 to 12 cycles was run. TCRdb used MiXCR to reprocess the 5' RACE reads, holding one entry per CDR3 protein. Of around 2 million distinct CDR3 sequences in the sample, 35% to 50% were seen once. Germline V lookup: CDR1 SGHDT, CDR2 YYEEEE. The V end lost 2 bases, the J end lost 2 bases, and 11 bases lay between the germline ends. The CDR3 sequence is 14 residues long. This chain uses TRBV5-6 with TRBJ2-7, with TRBD2 as a possible D gene (5 bases). Sequencing was performed on blood. This TCR came from a human donor in good health. The CDR3 sequence: CASSLREPPYEQYF. CDR3 sequence (DNA): TGTGCCAGCAGCTTACGGGAACCCCCCTACGAGCAGTACTTC. Full variable domain (remainder filled in from reference TRBV5-6 and TRBJ2-7): DAGVTQSPTHLIKTRGQQVTLRCSPKSGHDTVSWYQQALGQGPQFIFQYYEEEERQRGNFPDRFSGHQFPNYSSELNVNALLLGDSALYLCASSLREPPYEQYFGPGTRLTVT.